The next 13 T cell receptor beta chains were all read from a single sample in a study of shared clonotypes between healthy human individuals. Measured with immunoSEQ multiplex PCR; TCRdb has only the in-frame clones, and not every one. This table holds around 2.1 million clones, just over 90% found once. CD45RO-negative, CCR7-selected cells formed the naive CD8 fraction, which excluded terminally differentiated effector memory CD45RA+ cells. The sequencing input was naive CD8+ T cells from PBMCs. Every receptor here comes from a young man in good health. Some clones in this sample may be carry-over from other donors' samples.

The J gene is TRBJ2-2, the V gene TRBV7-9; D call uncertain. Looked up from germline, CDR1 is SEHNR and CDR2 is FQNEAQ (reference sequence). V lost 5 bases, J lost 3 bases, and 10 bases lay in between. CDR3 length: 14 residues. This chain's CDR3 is CASSPPLHTGELFF. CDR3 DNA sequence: TGTGCCAGCAGCCCCCCGTTGCACACCGGGGAGCTGTTTTTT. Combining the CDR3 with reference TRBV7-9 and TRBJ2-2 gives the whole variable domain DTGVSQNPRHKITKRGQNVTFRCDPISEHNRLYWYRQTLGQGPEFLTYFQNEAQLEKSRLLSDRFSAERPKGSFSTLEIQRTEQGDSAMYLCASSPPLHTGELFFGEGSRLTVL.

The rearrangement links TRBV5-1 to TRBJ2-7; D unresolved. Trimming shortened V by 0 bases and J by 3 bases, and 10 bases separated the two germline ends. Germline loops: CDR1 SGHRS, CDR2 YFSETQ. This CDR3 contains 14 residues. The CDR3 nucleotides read TGCGCCAGCAGCTTGGGAGTAGACCTCTACGAGCAGTACTTC. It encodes CASSLGVDLYEQYF.

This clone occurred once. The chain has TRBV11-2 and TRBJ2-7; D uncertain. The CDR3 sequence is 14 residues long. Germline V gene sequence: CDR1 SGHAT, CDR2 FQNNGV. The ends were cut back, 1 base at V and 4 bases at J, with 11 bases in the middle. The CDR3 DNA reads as TGTGCCAGCAGCTTAGGCCAAGGGTGGTACGAGCAGTACTTC. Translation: CASSLGQGWYEQYF.

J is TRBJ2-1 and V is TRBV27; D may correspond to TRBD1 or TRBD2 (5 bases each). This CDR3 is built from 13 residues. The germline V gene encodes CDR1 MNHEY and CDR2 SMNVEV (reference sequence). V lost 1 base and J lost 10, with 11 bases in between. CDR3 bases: TGTGCCAGCAGTTTATGGGGACGACAAGAGCAGTTCTTC. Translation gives CASSLWGRQEQFF.

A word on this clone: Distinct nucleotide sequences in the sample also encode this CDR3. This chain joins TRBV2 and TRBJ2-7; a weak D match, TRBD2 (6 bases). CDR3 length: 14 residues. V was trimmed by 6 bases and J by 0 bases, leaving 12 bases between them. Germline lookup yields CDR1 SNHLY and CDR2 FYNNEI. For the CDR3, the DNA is TGTGCCAGCAGCTTGGGGGGACCCTCCTACGAGCAGTACTTC. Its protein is CASSLGGPSYEQYF.

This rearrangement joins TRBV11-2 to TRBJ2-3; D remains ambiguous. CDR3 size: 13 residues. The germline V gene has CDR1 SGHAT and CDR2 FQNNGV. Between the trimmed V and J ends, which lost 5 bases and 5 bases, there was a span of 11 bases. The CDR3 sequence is CASSGRQLDTQYF. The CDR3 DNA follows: TGTGCCAGCAGCGGCAGACAATTAGATACGCAGTATTTT.

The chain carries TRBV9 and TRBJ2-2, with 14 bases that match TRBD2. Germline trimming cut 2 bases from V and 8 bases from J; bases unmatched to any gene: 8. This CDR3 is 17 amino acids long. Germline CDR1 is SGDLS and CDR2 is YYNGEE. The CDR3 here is CASSVTGTSGRTGELFF. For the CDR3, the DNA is TGTGCCAGCAGCGTGACCGGGACTAGCGGGAGAACTGGGGAGCTGTTTTTT.

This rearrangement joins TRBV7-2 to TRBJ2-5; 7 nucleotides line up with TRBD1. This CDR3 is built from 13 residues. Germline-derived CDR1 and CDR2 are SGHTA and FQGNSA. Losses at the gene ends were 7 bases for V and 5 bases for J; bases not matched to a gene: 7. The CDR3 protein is CASTNRGMETQYF. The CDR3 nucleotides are TGTGCCAGCACCAACAGGGGTATGGAGACCCAGTACTTC. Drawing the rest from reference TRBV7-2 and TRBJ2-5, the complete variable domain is GAGVSQSPSNKVTEKGKDVELRCDPISGHTALYWYRQSLGQGLEFLIYFQGNSAPDKSGLPSDRFSAERTGGSVSTLTIQRTQQEDSAVYLCASTNRGMETQYFGPGTRLLVL.

The DNA of the CDR3 is TGTGCCAGCAGCGTAGGGGCAGGGGGCGCGGAGCCCCAGCATTTT. This translates into CASSVGAGGAEPQHF. This chain links TRBV9 with TRBJ1-5; 8 nucleotides line up with TRBD1. The J segment lost 8 bases and the V segment lost 0 bases, leaving 7 bases of the junction unmatched. The germline CDR1 and CDR2 sequences are SGDLS and YYNGEE. CDR3 length equals 15 residues.

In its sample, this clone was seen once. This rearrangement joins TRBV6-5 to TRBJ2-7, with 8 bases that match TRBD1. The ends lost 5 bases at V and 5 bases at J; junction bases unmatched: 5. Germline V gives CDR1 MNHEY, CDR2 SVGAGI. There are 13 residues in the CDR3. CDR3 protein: CASSHRGENEQYF. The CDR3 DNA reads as TGTGCCAGCAGTCACAGGGGGGAAAACGAGCAGTACTTC.

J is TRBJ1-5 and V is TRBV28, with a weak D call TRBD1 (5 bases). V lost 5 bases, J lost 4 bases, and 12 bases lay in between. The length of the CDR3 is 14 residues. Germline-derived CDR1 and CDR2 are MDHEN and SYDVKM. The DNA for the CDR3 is TGTGCCAGCAGTCCGGGACTGATGAATCAGCCCCAGCATTTT. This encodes CASSPGLMNQPQHF.

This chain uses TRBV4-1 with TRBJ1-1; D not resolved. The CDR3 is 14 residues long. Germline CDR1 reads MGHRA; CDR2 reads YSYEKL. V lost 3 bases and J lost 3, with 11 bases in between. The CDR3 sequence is CASSQRVWYTEAFF. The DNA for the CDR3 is TGCGCCAGCAGCCAGCGGGTTTGGTACACTGAAGCTTTCTTT.

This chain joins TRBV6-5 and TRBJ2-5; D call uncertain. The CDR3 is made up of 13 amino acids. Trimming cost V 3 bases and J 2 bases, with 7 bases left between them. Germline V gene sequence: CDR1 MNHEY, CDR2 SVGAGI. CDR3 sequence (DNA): TGTGCCAGCAGTTATGGGGATCAAGAGACCCAGTACTTC. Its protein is CASSYGDQETQYF.